These 5 T cell receptor beta chains originate from one sample sequenced in a study of T cell repertoires in cytomegalovirus infection. TCRdb recomputed calls from the reads with MiXCR, one row per CDR3 protein. This sample yields about 320,000 distinct CDR3 sequences, of which around a tenth are seen a single time; 3.5% to 4.5% belongs to the top ten. The sample consisted of PBMCs. The receptor source for this set is a human donor in good health (CMV status not recorded). Some clones in this sample may be carry-over from other donors' samples.

In its sample, this clonotype was seen once. In this CDR3 the conserved last residue, phenylalanine or tryptophan, is missing, so a read error is likely. This chain connects TRBV2 to TRBJ1-5; D might be TRBD1 (5 bases). V lost 0 bases and J lost 11, with 14 bases in between. CDR3 length equals 14 residues. Germline values: CDR1 SNHLY, CDR2 FYNNEI. CDR3 sequence (DNA): TGTGCCAGCAGTGAAGCGCTTCAAAGGGGAACCCAGCATTTA. Translated: CASSEALQRGTQHL.

This clonotype was observed at least ten times. V gene TRBV12-3 or TRBV12-4 combines with J gene TRBJ1-5; weak D call: TRBD1 (5 bases). This CDR3 region has 13 residues. Trimming took 3 bases from V and 5 from J, leaving 8 bases between them. The CDR3 DNA sequence: TGTGCCAGCAGTTTGGGGGTTTATCAGCCCCAGCATTTT. It is translated as CASSLGVYQPQHF.

The V and J genes are TRBV9 and TRBJ2-6; the D gene is possibly TRBD1 (6 bases). The CDR3 extends over 18 amino acids. V lost 3 bases and J 0 bases, leaving 16 bases between the germline ends. Germline V CDR1 and CDR2: SGDLS, YYNGEE. The CDR3 DNA sequence: TGTGCCAGCAGCGCCTTACTCACAGGGATCTCTGGGGCCAACGTCCTGACTTTC. It codes for CASSALLTGISGANVLTF.

This clonotype was detected many times. The rearrangement links TRBV7-2 to TRBJ2-7; tentative D call: TRBD1 (5 bases). V dropped 5 bases and J dropped 3 bases, with 14 bases sitting between them. Germline V lookup: CDR1 SGHTA, CDR2 FQGNSA. The CDR3 runs to 14 residues. Here the CDR3 DNA reads TGTGCCAGCAGCCCAGGGATGGGGTACTACGAGCAGTACTTC. Translation gives CASSPGMGYYEQYF.

This chain links TRBV11-2 with TRBJ2-3, with D uncertain. This CDR3 region has 13 residues. V was cut by 0 bases and J by 4 bases, with 5 bases left in between. The germline CDR1 and CDR2 sequences are SGHAT and FQNNGV. For the CDR3, the DNA is TGTGCCAGCAGCTTAGATCTGGCAGATACGCAGTATTTT. This codes for CASSLDLADTQYF. The variable domain in full, completed from reference TRBV11-2 and TRBJ2-3, reads EAGVAQSPRYKIIEKRQSVAFWCNPISGHATLYWYQQILGQGPKLLIQFQNNGVVDDSQLPKDRFSAERLKGVDSTLKIQPAKLEDSAVYLCASSLDLADTQYFGPGTRLTVL.